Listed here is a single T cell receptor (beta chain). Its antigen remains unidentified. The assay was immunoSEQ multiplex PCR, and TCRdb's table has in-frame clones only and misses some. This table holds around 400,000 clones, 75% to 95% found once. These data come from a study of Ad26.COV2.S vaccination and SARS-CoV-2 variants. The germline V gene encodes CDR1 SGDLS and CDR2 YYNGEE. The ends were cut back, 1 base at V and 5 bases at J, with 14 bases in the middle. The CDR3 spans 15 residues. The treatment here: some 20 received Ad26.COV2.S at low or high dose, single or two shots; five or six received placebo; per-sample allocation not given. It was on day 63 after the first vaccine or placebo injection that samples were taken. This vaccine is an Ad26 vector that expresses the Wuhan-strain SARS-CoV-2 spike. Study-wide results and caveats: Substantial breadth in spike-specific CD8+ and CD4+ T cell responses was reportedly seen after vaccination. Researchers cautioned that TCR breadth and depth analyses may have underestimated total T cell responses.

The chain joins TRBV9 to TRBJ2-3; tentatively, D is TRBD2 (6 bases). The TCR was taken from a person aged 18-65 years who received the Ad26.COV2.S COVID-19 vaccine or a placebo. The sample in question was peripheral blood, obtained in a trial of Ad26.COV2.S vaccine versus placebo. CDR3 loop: CASSVSSREIDTQYF. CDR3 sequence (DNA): TGTGCCAGCAGCGTATCGTCCCGGGAGATAGATACGCAGTATTTT.